The next 19 T cell receptor beta chains were all read from a single sample in a study of cytomegalovirus exposure and HLA in healthy donors. Vbeta (60) and Jbeta (13) primers were used in the PCR. Profiled with immunoSEQ multiplex PCR; TCRdb holds only in-frame clones, not every one. Of 150,000 to 200,000 clones listed, roughly three quarters are singletons. The sequencing sample was made of PBMCs. The receptors originated from a man aged 40-49 years in good health and CMV-seropositive.

Turning to this clone: Other DNA sequences in this sample translate to the same CDR3. The chain is built from TRBV6-5 and TRBJ1-2; D perhaps matches TRBD1 (5 bases). The V gene lost 1 base and the J gene lost 6 bases, with 12 bases spanning the gap. This CDR3 comprises 14 residues. Per germline, CDR1 MNHEY and CDR2 SVGAGI. CDR3 coding DNA: TGTGCCAGCAGTTACTTGGCGGGGGAGGATGGCTACACCTTC. This gives the protein CASSYLAGEDGYTF.

The J gene is TRBJ2-1, the V gene TRBV5-1; TRBD1 agrees at 9 bases. Losses at the gene ends were 0 bases for V and 7 bases for J; bases not matched to a gene: 5. The CDR3 loop spans 15 amino acids. In germline, CDR1 is SGHRS, CDR2 YFSETQ. The CDR3 DNA sequence: TGCGCCAGCAGCTTGGACAGGGGGCGGCAGAATGAGCAGTTCTTC. Translated: CASSLDRGRQNEQFF.

The chain is built from TRBV11-2 and TRBJ1-2; D might be TRBD1 (6 bases). The CDR3 length is 15 residues. The V end was cut by 4 bases, the J end by 4 bases, with 16 bases between. Germline loops: CDR1 SGHAT, CDR2 FQNNGV. CDR3 coding DNA: TGTGCCAGCAGCTCGCCCTACAGGGATGGCTATGGCTACACCTTC. Translating it yields CASSSPYRDGYGYTF. The full variable domain, its missing parts supplied by reference TRBV11-2 and TRBJ1-2, is EAGVAQSPRYKIIEKRQSVAFWCNPISGHATLYWYQQILGQGPKLLIQFQNNGVVDDSQLPKDRFSAERLKGVDSTLKIQPAKLEDSAVYLCASSSPYRDGYGYTFGSGTRLTVV.

The chain couples TRBV7-3 to TRBJ2-1; 8 nucleotides agree with TRBD1. V lost 2 bases and J lost 6; bases outside the gene matches: 0. Germline V CDR1 and CDR2: SGHTA, FQGTGA. This CDR3 has 13 residues. The CDR3 loop is CASSLGTGNEQFF. The CDR3 DNA sequence: TGTGCCAGCAGCTTAGGGACAGGCAATGAGCAGTTCTTC.

The rearrangement uses TRBV27 and TRBJ1-6; TRBD1 matches 8 bases. The CDR3 loop spans 17 amino acids. Germline V gives CDR1 MNHEY, CDR2 SMNVEV (reference sequence). V shed 3 bases, J shed 11 bases, and the junction held 15 bases outside the gene matches. As DNA, the CDR3 is TGTGCCAGCAGTTTCCCTCGGACAGGGACCTCCGCCCCACCCCTCCACTTT. Encoded protein: CASSFPRTGTSAPPLHF.

This clone was seen once. This rearrangement joins TRBV6-1 to TRBJ1-1; D uncertain. The CDR3 contains 14 residues. Germline CDR1 reads MNHNS; CDR2 reads SASEGT. Deletions cut 2 bases from V and 4 bases from J, with 11 bases between. The CDR3 DNA is TGTGCCAGCAGTGAATCGAGGTTACCCACTGAAGCTTTCTTT. The encoded protein is CASSESRLPTEAFF.

CDR3 sequence: CASSFGGSEAFF. The CDR3 region has the DNA TGTGCCAGCAGCTTCGGGGGATCTGAAGCTTTCTTT. This chain uses TRBV11-1 with TRBJ1-1; TRBD1 is a possible D gene (5 bases). CDR1 is SGHAT, CDR2 FQDESV, per germline (reference sequence). The ends were cut back, 3 bases at V and 6 bases at J, with 8 bases in the middle. The CDR3 loop spans 12 amino acids.

The chain employs TRBV19 and TRBJ2-5; 10 nucleotides line up with TRBD1. V lost 4 bases to trimming and J lost 4 bases; unmatched junction nucleotides: 6. Germline assignment: CDR1 LNHDA and CDR2 SQIVND (reference sequence). This CDR3 is 15 amino acids long. CDR3 nucleotide sequence: TGTGCCAGTAGTACCGGGACAGGGGCGGGAGAGACCCAGTACTTC. Translated: CASSTGTGAGETQYF. Drawing the rest from reference TRBV19 and TRBJ2-5, the complete variable domain is DGGITQSPKYLFRKEGQNVTLSCEQNLNHDAMYWYRQDPGQGLRLIYYSQIVNDFQKGDIAEGYSVSREKKESFPLTVTSAQKNPTAFYLCASSTGTGAGETQYFGPGTRLLVL.

This clone was detected a few times. This rearrangement joins TRBV4-2 to TRBJ1-2; D is undetermined. The germline V gene encodes CDR1 LGHNA and CDR2 YNFKEQ. The CDR3 is made up of 15 amino acids. V was pared by 0 bases and J by 0 bases, with 8 bases between. The CDR3 nucleotides are TGTGCCAGCAGCCAAGAAGCGTCCGCTAACTATGGCTACACCTTC. It translates to CASSQEASANYGYTF.

The rearrangement joins TRBV5-1 to TRBJ2-3, with 9 nucleotides matching TRBD2. The CDR3 contains 17 residues. V lost 0 bases and J lost 5; bases outside the gene matches: 10. From germline, CDR1 is SGHRS and CDR2 YFSETQ. The CDR3 sequence is CASSLEPAGGPGDTQYF. In DNA, the CDR3 is TGCGCCAGCAGCTTGGAACCAGCGGGGGGCCCAGGAGATACGCAGTATTTT.

The rearrangement links TRBV7-3 to TRBJ2-3; D gene ambiguous. CDR3 length: 14 amino acids. Trimming shortened V by 2 bases and J by 0 bases, and 6 bases separated the two germline ends. The germline CDR1 and CDR2 sequences are SGHTA and FQGTGA. CDR3 residues: CASSLDSSTDTQYF. The CDR3 DNA follows: TGTGCCAGCAGCTTAGATAGTAGCACAGATACGCAGTATTTT.

For the CDR3, the DNA is TGTGCCAGCAGTTTAGGCGGGGGCAGCTCCTACAATGAGCAGTTCTTC. Translating gives CASSLGGGSSYNEQFF. This rearrangement joins TRBV27 to TRBJ2-1, with D perhaps matching TRBD2 (7 bases). This CDR3 comprises 16 residues. CDR1 is MNHEY and CDR2 is SMNVEV in the germline V gene (reference sequence). V dropped 2 bases and J dropped 0 bases, with 11 bases sitting between them.

This sequence joins TRBV7-2 and TRBJ1-2; 11 bases are a match to TRBD1. CDR1 and CDR2 from the germline V gene are SGHTA and FQGNSA. J was trimmed by 8 bases and V by 5 bases; bases with no gene match: 7. CDR3 length: 14 amino acids. The chain's CDR3 is CASSPRTGGGGYTF. CDR3 bases: TGTGCCAGCAGCCCCAGGACAGGGGGCGGCGGCTACACCTTC.

This chain connects TRBV6-1 to TRBJ2-7; 10 positions agree with TRBD2. The germline CDR1 and CDR2 sequences are MNHNS and SASEGT. This CDR3 is built from 16 residues. V dropped 6 bases and J dropped 4; count of bases not matched to a gene: 12. The CDR3 sequence is CASRELPSGGPYEQYF. CDR3 DNA sequence: TGTGCCAGCAGAGAACTCCCTAGCGGGGGCCCATACGAGCAGTACTTC.

This chain joins TRBV7-3 and TRBJ2-3; tentatively, D is TRBD2 (5 bases). Germline V lookup: CDR1 SGHTA, CDR2 FQGTGA. The CDR3 has 16 amino acids. Trimming cost V 5 bases and J 1 base, with 16 bases left between them. CDR3 residues: CASSLSGPTGTDTQYF. In DNA form, the CDR3 reads TGTGCCAGCAGCCTAAGCGGCCCCACGGGCACAGATACGCAGTATTTT.

The J gene is TRBJ2-5, the V gene TRBV5-1; 10 bases map to TRBD1. V lost 4 bases, J lost 0 bases, and 9 bases stayed unmatched. CDR3 length: 17 residues. Looked up from germline, CDR1 is SGHRS and CDR2 is YFSETQ. As DNA, the CDR3 is TGCGCCAGCAGCAGTACCCCGGGACAGGGGCACCAAGAGACCCAGTACTTC. Translated, it gives CASSSTPGQGHQETQYF.

This chain uses TRBV19 with TRBJ1-2; 7 nucleotides line up with TRBD1. CDR3 size: 14 residues. The ends lost 5 bases at V and 8 bases at J; junction bases unmatched: 11. Germline CDR1 and CDR2: LNHDA and SQIVND (reference sequence). DNA for the CDR3: TGTGCCAGTAGTCTATCTGACAGGGTTCAAGGCTACACCTTC. As protein: CASSLSDRVQGYTF. The full variable domain, with the rest looked up from reference TRBV19 and TRBJ1-2, is DGGITQSPKYLFRKEGQNVTLSCEQNLNHDAMYWYRQDPGQGLRLIYYSQIVNDFQKGDIAEGYSVSREKKESFPLTVTSAQKNPTAFYLCASSLSDRVQGYTFGSGTRLTVV.

This clone was recorded at least ten times. The genes are TRBV4-3 and TRBJ2-1; possible D gene TRBD2, 6 bases. Between the trimmed V and J ends, which lost 5 bases and 7 bases, there was a span of 21 bases. CDR1 LGHNA and CDR2 YSLEER come from the germline V gene. The length of the CDR3 is 16 residues. CDR3 residues: CASSKELAWGRNEQFF. The DNA for the CDR3 is TGCGCCAGCAGCAAGGAACTAGCTTGGGGTAGAAATGAGCAGTTCTTC.

The rearrangement links TRBV6-5 to TRBJ1-5, with TRBD1 identical over 8 bases. Per the germline V gene, CDR1 is MNHEY and CDR2 is SVGAGI. The CDR3 extends over 13 amino acids. Unmatched junction bases numbered 6, after V lost 5 bases and J lost 9 bases. CDR3 bases: TGTGCCAGCAGTCGACAGGGGTTTGGGCCCCAGCATTTT. Protein product: CASSRQGFGPQHF.